The rows below give T cell receptor beta chains drawn from one sample of a study of blood T cell repertoires in COVID-19. Profiled with immunoSEQ multiplex PCR; TCRdb holds only in-frame clones, not every one. This sample has 58,000 or so clones, with 74% found just once. What was sequenced was peripheral blood. The receptors shown here come from an elderly woman with acute or convalescent COVID-19. Both conserved end residues are part of each CDR3. Fields, in order: J gene, D gene, clone size, V gene, CDR3 DNA, CDR3 protein. A D gene is named only where the DNA matches it firmly. Part of the rows lack a size; the others show once, few, many or a class for expanded clones.

>TRBJ2-1|TRBD2|.|TRBV20-1
TGCAGTGCTAGTACGGGACTAGCGGGAGTACCCAATGAGCAGTTCTTC
CSASTGLAGVPNEQFF
>TRBJ1-2|.|once|TRBV4-3
TGCGCCAGCAGCCAAGTCGAAGGGGCGCATGGCTACACCTTC
CASSQVEGAHGYTF
>TRBJ2-7|TRBD2|.|TRBV7-2
TGTGCCAGCAGCTTATCCAGCGGGAGTTCTTACGAGCAGTACTTC
CASSLSSGSSYEQYF
>TRBJ1-5|.|.|TRBV7-9
TGTGCCAGCAGCTTAGACAGTGGCAATCAGCCCCAGCATTTT
CASSLDSGNQPQHF
>TRBJ2-6|TRBD1|once|TRBV7-2
TGTGCCAGCAGCTGGGACAGCCTCAGGTTCATCGGGGCCAACGTCCTGACTTTC
CASSWDSLRFIGANVLTF
>TRBJ2-7|TRBD2|.|TRBV9
TGTGCCAGCAGCACGCTAGCGGGAGGTTCATCGGTCGAGCAGTACTTC
CASSTLAGGSSVEQYF
>TRBJ1-1|.|.|TRBV6-4
TGTGCCAGCAGTGTCGAGCAGGGGAACACTGAAGCTTTCTTT
CASSVEQGNTEAFF
>TRBJ2-2|.|.|TRBV6-2/TRBV6-3
TGTGCCAGCAGCCGTCATAGGTCCGGGACACTTAACACCGGGGAGCTGTTTTTT
CASSRHRSGTLNTGELFF
>TRBJ2-1|TRBD2|.|TRBV6-5
TGTGCCAGCACGCTAGCGGGAGGCTCGCATGAGCAGTTCTTC
CASTLAGGSHEQFF
>TRBJ2-1|TRBD2|.|TRBV20-1
TGCAGTGCTAGTCCCCTAGCGGGAGTTGTTAATGAGCAGTTCTTC
CSASPLAGVVNEQFF
>TRBJ2-2|.|.|TRBV6-2/TRBV6-3
TGTGCCAGCAGTTACTCGGGAGGCGGAACCGGGGAGCTGTTTTTT
CASSYSGGGTGELFF
>TRBJ1-2|TRBD1|.|TRBV10-3
TGTGCCATCAGTGAGACCCGGGACAGTAACTATGGCTACACCTTC
CAISETRDSNYGYTF
>TRBJ2-7|TRBD2|once|TRBV7-8
TGTGCCAGCAGCCGAGGGACTAGCGGATACGAGCAGTACTTC
CASSRGTSGYEQYF
>TRBJ1-2|.|.|TRBV30
TGTGCCTGGAGTGTACGAGTCGCGGTCGGCTATGGCTACACCTTC
CAWSVRVAVGYGYTF
>TRBJ1-4|TRBD1|few|TRBV10-3
TGTGCCATCAGCACAGGGGCAAAACTGTTTTTT
CAISTGAKLFF
>TRBJ1-2|.|.|TRBV27
TGTGCCAGCAGTTTATCGAGTACAGGCCCTGGCTATGGCTACACCTTC
CASSLSSTGPGYGYTF
>TRBJ1-2|TRBD1|.|TRBV3-1/TRBV3-2
TGTGCCAGCAGCCAGAGACCAGGGGGTGGGAGCTACACCTTC
CASSQRPGGGSYTF
>TRBJ2-1|TRBD2|few|TRBV27
TGTGCCAGCAGTGGACTAGCGGGAAGACGGCTGTTCTTC
CASSGLAGRRLFF
>TRBJ1-2|.|many|TRBV4-1
TGCGCCAGCAGCCTTGGGGAGGACTATGGCTACACCTTC
CASSLGEDYGYTF
>TRBJ2-7|TRBD2|.|TRBV19
TGTGCCAGTAGTATCCGGGGGGGGGACTACGAGCAGTACTTC
CASSIRGGDYEQYF
>TRBJ2-7|TRBD2|.|TRBV6-2/TRBV6-3
TGTGCCAGCAGTTCTCCGACTAGCGGGAGAGGCTACGAGCAGTACTTC
CASSSPTSGRGYEQYF
>TRBJ2-3|TRBD2|.|TRBV15
TGTGCCACCAGCATCCGACTAGCGGGCCCCACAGATACGCAGTATTTT
CATSIRLAGPTDTQYF
>TRBJ2-7|TRBD2|.|TRBV9
TGTGCCAGCAGCAAGGGACTAGCGAATCTAGCCTACGAGCAGTACTTC
CASSKGLANLAYEQYF
>TRBJ2-3|.|.|TRBV7-2
TGTGCCAGCAGCCGAACGCGGGATACGCAGTATTTT
CASSRTRDTQYF
>TRBJ2-6|TRBD1|few|TRBV4-3
TGCGCCAGCAGTCCACAGGGGTCTGGGGCCAACGTCCTGACTTTC
CASSPQGSGANVLTF
>TRBJ2-3|.|.|TRBV28
TGTGCCAGCGCCTCGGTAGATAAAGATACGCAGTATTTT
CASASVDKDTQYF
>TRBJ1-2|.|.|TRBV7-2
TGTGCCAGCAGCTTAGGCAGGGGCTATGGCTACACCTTC
CASSLGRGYGYTF
>TRBJ2-2|TRBD2|.|TRBV24-1
TGTGCCACCCGGGGACTAGCGGGAGACCCTTCGAACACCGGGGAGCTGTTTTTT
CATRGLAGDPSNTGELFF
>TRBJ1-5|TRBD1|.|TRBV28
TGTGCCAGCAGTTTAAACGGACAGGGGGCCCAGCCCCAGCATTTT
CASSLNGQGAQPQHF
>TRBJ2-7|TRBD1|.|TRBV30
TGTGCCTGGAGTGGGGCCAGGACAGGGCGATACGAGCAGTACTTC
CAWSGARTGRYEQYF
>TRBJ2-6|.|.|TRBV3-1/TRBV3-2
TGTGCCAGCAGCCAAGTCGTGGGAGCTGGGGCCAACGTCCTGACTTTC
CASSQVVGAGANVLTF
>TRBJ2-1|TRBD2|.|TRBV5-1
TGCGCCAGCAGCCCGGGACTAGCGGGAGTGGCGTATGAGCAGTTCTTC
CASSPGLAGVAYEQFF
>TRBJ1-2|TRBD1|once|TRBV28
TGTGCCACCGTAACAGGGGGCATCTATGGCTACACCTTC
CATVTGGIYGYTF
>TRBJ2-5|.|few|TRBV7-9
TGTGCCAGCAGACAACCCAGACTAGAAGAGACCCAGTACTTC
CASRQPRLEETQYF
>TRBJ2-7|TRBD1|many|TRBV7-2
TGTGCCAGCAGTCTTGGGGACAGGGGTTACGAGCAGTACTTC
CASSLGDRGYEQYF
>TRBJ2-7|.|.|TRBV19
TGTGCCAGTAGTAGGTCCAGGGACTACGAGCAGTACTTC
CASSRSRDYEQYF
>TRBJ2-3|.|.|TRBV5-1
TGCGCCAGCAGCATGACCGGGACTCACCCAGATACGCAGTATTTT
CASSMTGTHPDTQYF
>TRBJ1-5|.|once|TRBV19
TGTGCCAGTAGGAGACTAGACAGAAATAGCAATCAGCCCCAGCATTTT
CASRRLDRNSNQPQHF
>TRBJ2-5|TRBD2|.|TRBV2
TGTGCCAGCAGTGAATGGCTAGCGGCAGAGACCCAGTACTTC
CASSEWLAAETQYF
>TRBJ1-1|.|.|TRBV7-2
TGTGCCAGCAGCTCTTTATGGAACACTGAAGCTTTCTTT
CASSSLWNTEAFF
>TRBJ1-1|TRBD1|.|TRBV10-2
TGCGCCAGCAGTATCCAGGGGGCCAGGAACACTGAAGCTTTCTTT
CASSIQGARNTEAFF
>TRBJ2-5|.|.|TRBV19
TGTGCCAGTAGTATAGAGGGGGACTTACAAGAGACCCAGTACTTC
CASSIEGDLQETQYF
>TRBJ1-4|.|.|TRBV15
TGTGCCACCAGGCGACGGACACGTCATGAAAAACTGTTTTTT
CATRRRTRHEKLFF
>TRBJ2-1|.|.|TRBV7-2
TGTGCCAGCAGCTTGATCGGACTTGCGGGGAATGAGCAGTTCTTC
CASSLIGLAGNEQFF
>TRBJ2-2|.|.|TRBV6-2/TRBV6-3
TGTGCCAGCAGTGCGTCCCGAATCGGGGAGCTGTTTTTT
CASSASRIGELFF
>TRBJ2-7|.|once|TRBV4-3
TGCGCCAGCAGCCAAGAGGCGGGCCCCTATTACGAGCAGTACTTC
CASSQEAGPYYEQYF
>TRBJ2-5|TRBD1|.|TRBV12-3/TRBV12-4
TGTGCCAGCAGTTCGACAGGGAGAGAGACCCAGTACTTC
CASSSTGRETQYF
>TRBJ2-7|.|.|TRBV7-6
TGTGCCAGCAGCTTAGGCCAGGGGTTGGGGCCAAAGGACTTC
CASSLGQGLGPKDF
>TRBJ2-7|TRBD1|.|TRBV28
TGTGCCAGCAGCTACGCCCGTAACAGGGGCGGCTACGAGCAGTACTTC
CASSYARNRGGYEQYF
>TRBJ2-5|.|few|TRBV5-1
TGCGCCAGCAGCAGCACCCGGGATCCAGCCACCCAGTACTTC
CASSSTRDPATQYF
>TRBJ2-5|TRBD2|few|TRBV3-1/TRBV3-2
TGTGCCAGCAGAAAGGAGGGACTAGCGGGAAAAGAGACCCAGTACTTC
CASRKEGLAGKETQYF
>TRBJ1-2|.|.|TRBV7-9
TGTGCCAGCAGCTTACGCCAGGGCGTAGCCTATGGCTACACCTTC
CASSLRQGVAYGYTF
>TRBJ2-1|.|few|TRBV12-5
TGTGCTAGTGGTTCCGAGTGGGAGCAGTTCTTC
CASGSEWEQFF
>TRBJ1-5|TRBD1|few|TRBV28
TGTGCCAGCAGTAGATACGACAGGGGCAATCAGCCCCAGCATTTT
CASSRYDRGNQPQHF
>TRBJ2-7|.|.|TRBV10-2
TGCGCCAGCAGCCAACAGGGTAACGAGCAGTACTTC
CASSQQGNEQYF
>TRBJ2-1|TRBD2|.|TRBV30
TGTGCCTGGAGCTCCGGACTAGCTGTCGATGAGCAGTTCTTC
CAWSSGLAVDEQFF
>TRBJ2-1|TRBD2|.|TRBV28
TGTGCCAGCAGTCTACCAGCCGGACTAGGTTACAATGAGCAGTTCTTC
CASSLPAGLGYNEQFF